The rows below give T cell receptor beta chains drawn from one sample of a study of OX40 agonist ivuxolimab in advanced cancers. Here immunoSEQ multiplex PCR was the method, and the copy in TCRdb shows in-frame clones only, minus some. Of around 48,000 clones in the sample, 70% to 80% were seen once. Material: CD4+ or CD8+ T cells sorted from blood, obtained in a trial of the OX40 agonist ivuxolimab. The receptors originated from an adult with an advanced solid tumor such as melanoma, head and neck, liver or kidney cancer. Each CDR3 is given with its conserved first and last residue.

>TRBJ1-4|TRBV6-5
CASRRGLNEKLFF
>TRBJ2-2|TRBV7-2
CASSSVPSGPANTGELFF
>TRBJ2-5|TRBV5-4
CGLSPGGGFQETQYF
>TRBJ1-1|TRBV28
CASSPGGGRNTEAFF
>TRBJ1-3|TRBV28
CASSSGGSGNTIYF
>TRBJ1-5|TRBV19
CASKSRFNQPQHF
>TRBJ1-2|TRBV6-5
CASSYSQSGGQYGYTF
>TRBJ2-1|TRBV5-4
CASSARLAGGYNEQFF
>TRBJ1-2|TRBV7-2
CASSLSQANYGYTF
>TRBJ1-2|TRBV7-6
CASSLSGINYGYTF
>TRBJ1-3|TRBV30
CAWSVVGYGNTIYF
>TRBJ2-2|TRBV19
CASSRAGLAGGPWELFF
>TRBJ2-5|TRBV4-1
CASSQDSPSGYQETQYF
>TRBJ2-2|TRBV30
CAWSVTGGRLFF
>TRBJ2-2|TRBV15
CATSRDEIGELFF
>TRBJ2-5|TRBV5-8
CASSPGTSVRETQYF
>TRBJ2-1|TRBV5-1
CASQSGLAVLNEQFF
>TRBJ2-2|TRBV7-6
CASRPTQLAASTGELFF
>TRBJ2-7|TRBV4-1
CASSLSTGPYEQYF
>TRBJ2-7|TRBV30
CAWSDRGEQYF
>TRBJ1-2|TRBV18
CASSPGRVIPSANYGYTF
>TRBJ2-7|TRBV6-1
CASGKDYEQYF
>TRBJ1-6|TRBV5-1
CASSTNGKSYNSPLHF
>TRBJ2-2|TRBV5-1
CASSLVVQGTGELFF
>TRBJ2-3|TRBV5-4
CASSLILAGVGTDTQYF
>TRBJ1-4|TRBV28
CASSFGQSNEKLFF
>TRBJ2-1|TRBV6-5
CASSYSSVSSYNEQFF
>TRBJ1-1|TRBV5-5
CASSFQGNTEAFF
>TRBJ1-5|TRBV7-9
CASSSYPGQGWQPQHF
>TRBJ2-1|TRBV28
CASLRVGNEQFF
>TRBJ1-5|TRBV29-1
CSVITGGDQPQHF
>TRBJ2-2|TRBV27
CASSLFGSIGELFF
>TRBJ2-5|TRBV2
CASSVRNQETQYF
>TRBJ2-5|TRBV7-2
CASSLETQETQYF
>TRBJ2-7|TRBV6-5
CASSYFGGDYEQYF
>TRBJ2-1|TRBV5-1
CASMTSSGRTNEQFF
>TRBJ1-1|TRBV28
CAIQQGLMNTEAFF
>TRBJ1-2|TRBV6-6
CASSYSREKGDGYTF
>TRBJ1-2|TRBV2
CASSADREGYTF
>TRBJ2-3|TRBV28
CASRPSTDTQYF
>TRBJ2-7|TRBV9
CASSVEDSYEQYF
>TRBJ1-6|TRBV7-8
CASSARTGFDNSPLHF
>TRBJ2-5|TRBV28
CASSKDTQETQYF
>TRBJ2-7|TRBV2
CASSPDFYEQYF
>TRBJ2-3|TRBV7-3
CASSLMGGQSEAQYF
>TRBJ2-1|TRBV10-1
CASSQTSASYNEQFF
>TRBJ1-2|TRBV23-1
CASSQSKDRGYTF
>TRBJ2-4|TRBV7-9
CASSPPGTTAKNIQYF